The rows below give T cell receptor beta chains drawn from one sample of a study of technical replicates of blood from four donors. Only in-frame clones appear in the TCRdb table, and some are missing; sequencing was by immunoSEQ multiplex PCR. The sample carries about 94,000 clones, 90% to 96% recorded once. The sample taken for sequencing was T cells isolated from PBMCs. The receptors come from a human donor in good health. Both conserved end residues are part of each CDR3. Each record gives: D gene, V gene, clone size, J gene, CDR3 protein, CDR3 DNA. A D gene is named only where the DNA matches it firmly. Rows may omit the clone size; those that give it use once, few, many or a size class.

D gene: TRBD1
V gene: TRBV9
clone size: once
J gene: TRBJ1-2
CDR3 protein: CASNEGQGIYGYTF
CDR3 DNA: TGTGCCAGCAACGAGGGACAGGGCATATATGGCTACACCTTC

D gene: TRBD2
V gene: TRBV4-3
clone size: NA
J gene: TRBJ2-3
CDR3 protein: CASSQDKTSSGTDTQYF
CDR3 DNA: TGCGCCAGCAGCCAAGATAAGACTAGCTCTGGCACAGATACGCAGTATTTT

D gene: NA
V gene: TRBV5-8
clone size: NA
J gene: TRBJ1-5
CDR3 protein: CASSRQGRPNQPQHF
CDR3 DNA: TGTGCCAGCAGCAGGCAGGGGCGACCCAATCAGCCCCAGCATTTT

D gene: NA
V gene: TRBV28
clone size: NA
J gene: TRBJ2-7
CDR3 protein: CASSRALELSIYEQYF
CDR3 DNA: TGTGCCAGCAGCAGGGCCCTAGAACTCTCGATCTACGAGCAGTACTTC

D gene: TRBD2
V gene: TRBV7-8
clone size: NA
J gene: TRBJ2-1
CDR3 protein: CASSLVLAGGNYNEQFF
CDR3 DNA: TGTGCCAGCAGCTTAGTCCTAGCGGGGGGAAATTACAATGAGCAGTTCTTC

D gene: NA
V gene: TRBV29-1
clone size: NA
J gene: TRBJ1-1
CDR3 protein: CSVRGGTATPNTEAFF
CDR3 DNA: TGCAGCGTTCGGGGGGGAACGGCCACTCCTAACACTGAAGCTTTCTTT

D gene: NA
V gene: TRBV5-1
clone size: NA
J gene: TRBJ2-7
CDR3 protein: CASSLLDRPPHYEQYF
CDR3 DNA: TGCGCCAGCAGCTTGTTAGACAGACCCCCTCACTACGAGCAGTACTTC

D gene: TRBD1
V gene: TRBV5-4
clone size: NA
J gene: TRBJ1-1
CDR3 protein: CASSSDRLGNTEAFF
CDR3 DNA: TGTGCCAGCAGCTCGGACAGGCTGGGGAACACTGAAGCTTTCTTT

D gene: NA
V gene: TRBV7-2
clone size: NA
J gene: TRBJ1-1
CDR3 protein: CASSLHLNTEAFF
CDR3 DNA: TGTGCCAGCAGCTTGCACTTGAACACTGAAGCTTTCTTT

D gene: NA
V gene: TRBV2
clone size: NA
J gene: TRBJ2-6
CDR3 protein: CASSDIGGQSSSGANVLTF
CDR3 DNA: TGTGCCAGCAGTGATATTGGTGGGCAGTCCTCCTCTGGGGCCAACGTCCTGACTTTC

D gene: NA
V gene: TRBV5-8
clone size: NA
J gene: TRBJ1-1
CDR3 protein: CASSFPNTEAFF
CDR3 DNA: TGTGCCAGCAGCTTCCCAAACACTGAAGCTTTCTTT

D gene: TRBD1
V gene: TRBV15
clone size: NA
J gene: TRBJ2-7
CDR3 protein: CATSARDSRYEQYF
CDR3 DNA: TGTGCCACCAGCGCCCGGGACAGCAGATACGAGCAGTACTTC

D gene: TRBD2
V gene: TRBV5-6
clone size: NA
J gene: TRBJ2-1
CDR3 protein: CASSLPGTSGTNEQFF
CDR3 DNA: TGTGCCAGCAGCTTACCCGGGACTAGCGGAACTAATGAGCAGTTCTTC

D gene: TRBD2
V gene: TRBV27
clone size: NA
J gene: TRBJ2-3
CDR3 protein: CASSLSRGDTPQYF
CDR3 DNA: TGTGCCAGCAGTTTATCGCGGGGGGACACCCCGCAGTATTTT

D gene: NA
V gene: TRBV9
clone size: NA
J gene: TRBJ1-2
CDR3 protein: CASSVSGTRANYGYTF
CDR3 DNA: TGTGCCAGCAGCGTATCAGGGACAAGAGCTAACTATGGCTACACCTTC

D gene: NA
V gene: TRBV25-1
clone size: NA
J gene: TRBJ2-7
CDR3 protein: CASSDMGRDYEQYF
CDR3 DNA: TGTGCCAGCAGTGACATGGGGCGCGACTACGAGCAGTACTTC

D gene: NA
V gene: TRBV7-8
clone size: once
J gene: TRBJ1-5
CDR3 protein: CASSLGTAFNQPQHF
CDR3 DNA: TGTGCCAGCAGCTTAGGGACAGCTTTTAATCAGCCCCAGCATTTT

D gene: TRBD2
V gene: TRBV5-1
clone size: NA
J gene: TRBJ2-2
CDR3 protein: CASSIIGNSLAAGELFF
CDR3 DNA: TGCGCCAGCAGCATCATAGGGAATTCTCTAGCGGCCGGGGAGCTGTTTTTT

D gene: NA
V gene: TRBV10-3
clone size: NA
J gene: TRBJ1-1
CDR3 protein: CAIEGSRNTEAFF
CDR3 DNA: TGTGCCATCGAAGGGAGTAGGAACACTGAAGCTTTCTTT

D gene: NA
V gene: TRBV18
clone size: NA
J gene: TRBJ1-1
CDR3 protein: CASSPQGTTEAFF
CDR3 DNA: TGTGCCAGCTCACCGCAGGGAACCACTGAAGCTTTCTTT

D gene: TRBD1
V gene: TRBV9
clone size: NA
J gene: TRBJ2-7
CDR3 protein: CASSVGGDRALYEQYF
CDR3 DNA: TGTGCCAGCAGCGTAGGGGGAGACAGGGCCCTCTACGAGCAGTACTTC

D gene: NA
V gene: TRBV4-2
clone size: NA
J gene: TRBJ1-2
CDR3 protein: CASSQEAGHYGYTF
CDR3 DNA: TGTGCCAGCAGCCAAGAGGCAGGGCACTATGGCTACACCTTC

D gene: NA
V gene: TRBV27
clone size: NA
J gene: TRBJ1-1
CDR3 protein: CASSLNGRDEAFF
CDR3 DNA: TGTGCCAGCAGTTTAAACGGGAGAGATGAAGCTTTCTTT

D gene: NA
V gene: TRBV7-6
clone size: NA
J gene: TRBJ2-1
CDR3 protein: CASSPRGSSYNEQFF
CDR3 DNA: TGTGCCAGCAGCCCCCGGGGTAGCTCCTACAATGAGCAGTTCTTC

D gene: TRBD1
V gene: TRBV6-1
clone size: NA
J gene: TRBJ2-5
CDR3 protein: CASSAPGQLPRTQYF
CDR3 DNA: TGTGCCAGCAGTGCACCGGGACAGTTGCCCCGGACCCAGTACTTC

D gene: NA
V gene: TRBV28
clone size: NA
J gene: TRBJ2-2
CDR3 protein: CASSLSQGVTGELFF
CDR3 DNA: TGTGCCAGCAGTTTATCACAGGGTGTCACCGGGGAGCTGTTTTTT

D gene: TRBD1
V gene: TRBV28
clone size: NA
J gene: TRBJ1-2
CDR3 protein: CASSLSLAGGPGSGYTF
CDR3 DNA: TGTGCCAGCAGTTTAAGTCTTGCAGGGGGACCCGGGTCGGGCTACACCTTC

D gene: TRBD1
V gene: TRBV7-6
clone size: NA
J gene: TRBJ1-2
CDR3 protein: CASSPRGTGDFEGYTF
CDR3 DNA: TGTGCCAGCAGCCCTAGAGGGACAGGGGATTTTGAGGGCTACACCTTC

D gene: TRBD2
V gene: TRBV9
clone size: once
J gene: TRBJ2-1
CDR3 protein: CASSVGAGGINEQFF
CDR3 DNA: TGTGCCAGCAGCGTAGGAGCGGGAGGAATCAATGAGCAGTTCTTC

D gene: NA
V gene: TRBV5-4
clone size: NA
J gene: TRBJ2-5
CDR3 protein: CASSPVNSETQYF
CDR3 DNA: TGTGCCAGCAGCCCCGTAAATAGCGAGACCCAGTACTTC

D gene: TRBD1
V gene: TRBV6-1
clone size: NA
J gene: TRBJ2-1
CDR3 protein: CASRDAGQGYNEQFF
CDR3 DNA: TGTGCCAGCAGGGATGCGGGACAGGGCTACAATGAGCAGTTCTTC

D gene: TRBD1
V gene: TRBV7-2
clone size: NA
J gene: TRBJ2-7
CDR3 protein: CASSLRTGLYEQYF
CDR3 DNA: TGTGCCAGCAGCTTACGGACAGGGCTCTACGAGCAGTACTTC

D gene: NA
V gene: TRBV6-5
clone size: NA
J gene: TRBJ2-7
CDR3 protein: CASSYNPRGEQYF
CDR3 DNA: TGTGCCAGCAGTTATAACCCCCGCGGCGAGCAGTACTTC

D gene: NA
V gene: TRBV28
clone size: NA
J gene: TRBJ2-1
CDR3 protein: CASSSSTRNEQFF
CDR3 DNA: TGTGCCAGCAGTTCCTCAACCCGGAATGAGCAGTTCTTC

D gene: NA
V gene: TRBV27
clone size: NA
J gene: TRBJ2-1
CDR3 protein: CASSWYPLRGYYNEQFF
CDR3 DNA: TGTGCCAGCAGTTGGTACCCTCTCAGGGGATACTACAATGAGCAGTTCTTC

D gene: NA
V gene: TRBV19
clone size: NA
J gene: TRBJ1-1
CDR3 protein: CASSPPGRNTEAFF
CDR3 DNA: TGTGCCAGTAGTCCGCCTGGGCGGAACACTGAAGCTTTCTTT

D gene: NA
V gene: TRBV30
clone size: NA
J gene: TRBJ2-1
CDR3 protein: CAWKGGGYNEQFF
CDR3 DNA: TGTGCCTGGAAAGGGGGGGGCTACAATGAGCAGTTCTTC

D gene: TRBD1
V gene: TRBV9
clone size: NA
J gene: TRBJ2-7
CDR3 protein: CASSGRQGAHEQYF
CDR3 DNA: TGTGCCAGCAGCGGACGACAGGGGGCGCATGAGCAGTACTTC

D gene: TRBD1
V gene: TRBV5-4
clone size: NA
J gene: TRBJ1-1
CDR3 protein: CASSSTGTEAFF
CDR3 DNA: TGTGCCAGCAGCTCGACAGGGACTGAAGCTTTCTTT

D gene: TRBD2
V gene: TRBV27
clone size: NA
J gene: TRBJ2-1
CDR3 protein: CASSSGRLNEQFF
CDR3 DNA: TGTGCCAGCAGTAGCGGGAGACTCAATGAGCAGTTCTTC

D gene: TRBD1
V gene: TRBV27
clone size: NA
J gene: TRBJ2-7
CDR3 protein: CASRGTGEYEQYF
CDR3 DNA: TGTGCCAGCAGGGGGACAGGGGAGTACGAGCAGTACTTC

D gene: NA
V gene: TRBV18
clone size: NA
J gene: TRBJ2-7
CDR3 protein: CASSSSTSSYEQYF
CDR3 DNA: TGTGCCAGCTCATCTTCAACGAGCTCCTACGAGCAGTACTTC

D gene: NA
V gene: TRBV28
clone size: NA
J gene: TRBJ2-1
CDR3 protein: CASSPTMGEQFF
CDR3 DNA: TGTGCCAGCAGTCCGACTATGGGTGAGCAGTTCTTC

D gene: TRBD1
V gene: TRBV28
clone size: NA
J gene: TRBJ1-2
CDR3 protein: CASRGQGRSYGYTF
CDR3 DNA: TGTGCCAGCAGGGGACAGGGACGATCCTATGGCTACACCTTC

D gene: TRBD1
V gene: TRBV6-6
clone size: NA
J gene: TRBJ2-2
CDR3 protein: CASSTTGGRTGELFF
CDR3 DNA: TGTGCCAGCAGTACCACAGGGGGCCGCACCGGGGAGCTGTTTTTT

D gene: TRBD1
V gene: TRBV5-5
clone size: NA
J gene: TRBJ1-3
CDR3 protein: CASSPGTGLSNTIYF
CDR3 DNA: TGTGCCAGCAGCCCCGGGACAGGGTTATCCAACACCATATATTTT

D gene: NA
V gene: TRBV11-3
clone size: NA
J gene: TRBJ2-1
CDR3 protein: CASSSVRGMQFF
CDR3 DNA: TGTGCCAGCAGCTCAGTACGGGGAATGCAGTTCTTC

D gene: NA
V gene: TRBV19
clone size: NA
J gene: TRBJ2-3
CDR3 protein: CASSIRHSSTDTQYF
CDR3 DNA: TGTGCCAGTAGTATTCGACACTCTAGCACAGATACGCAGTATTTT

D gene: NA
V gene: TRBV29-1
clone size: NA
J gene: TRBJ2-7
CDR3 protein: CSVEGGQGGYQQYF
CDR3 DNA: TGCAGCGTTGAAGGAGGTCAGGGCGGTTATCAGCAGTACTTC

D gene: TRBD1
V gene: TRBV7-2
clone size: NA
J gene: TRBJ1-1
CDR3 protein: CASSLAGGTGAFF
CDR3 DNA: TGTGCCAGCAGCTTAGCCGGCGGGACAGGGGCTTTCTTT